This T cell receptor beta chain was identified in a study of T cell repertoires in cytomegalovirus infection. Background on the study: TCR beta signatures that were public indicated CMV infection and matching HLA type.

TCRdb reprocessed the reads with MiXCR, giving one entry per CDR3 protein. The sample consists of some 400,000 distinct CDR3 sequences, around 32% of them appearing once. As to this clonotype: Its specificity is unknown.

Study-level findings and limits: What dominated the ex vivo response were HLA-C-restricted CMV-specific TCR beta clonotypes. CMV carriers with the relevant HLA were identified by cumulative public TCR beta family frequency.

Germline CDR1 MDHEN, CDR2 SYDVKM. The V and J ends lost 3 bases and 0 bases respectively, with 13 bases between them. This CDR3 is built from 16 residues. The genes are TRBV28 and TRBJ2-3; D is perhaps TRBD1 (5 bases). Sample: PBMCs. This TCR was sampled from a human donor in good health (CMV status not recorded). Some clones in this sample may be carry-over from other donors' samples. The CDR3 region has the DNA TGTGCCAGCAGTTTTAGGGGATCCTTGAGCACAGATACGCAGTATTTT. Protein product: CASSFRGSLSTDTQYF.